This TCR beta chain appears in the sequencing data of a study of shared clonotypes between healthy human individuals. This CDR3 is built from 11 residues. Germline lookup yields CDR1 SQVTM and CDR2 ANQGSEA. V shed 7 bases and J 6 bases; nucleotides not matched to a gene: 4. About this clone itself: Its antigen is unknown.

Here immunoSEQ multiplex PCR was the method, and the copy in TCRdb shows in-frame clones only, minus some. Altogether approximately 350,000 clones are present, 90% to 97% being singletons, with the ten largest covering approximately 0.3%. Study outcomes and limitations: Sample collection involved blood only; tissue repertoires are likely different. What limited the represented genetic and exposure-history diversity was the small number of donors. Some clonotypes were shared by all four sorted-subset donors, while others were not shared. The non-shared ones had lower generation probabilities than the shared ones.

Participating donors were healthy, HIV-negative adults free of recent acute infections or vaccinations. The sample taken for sequencing was memory CD8+ T cells sorted from blood. The subset is: CD45RO+ cells pooled with CCR7-negative TemRA cells. The gene calls are TRBV29-1 and TRBJ2-7, with 9 bases lining up with TRBD1. The sequence came from a young man in good health. CDR3 DNA sequence: TGCAGCGCCCCGGACAGGGGCGAGCAGTACTTC. Translated: CSAPDRGEQYF.